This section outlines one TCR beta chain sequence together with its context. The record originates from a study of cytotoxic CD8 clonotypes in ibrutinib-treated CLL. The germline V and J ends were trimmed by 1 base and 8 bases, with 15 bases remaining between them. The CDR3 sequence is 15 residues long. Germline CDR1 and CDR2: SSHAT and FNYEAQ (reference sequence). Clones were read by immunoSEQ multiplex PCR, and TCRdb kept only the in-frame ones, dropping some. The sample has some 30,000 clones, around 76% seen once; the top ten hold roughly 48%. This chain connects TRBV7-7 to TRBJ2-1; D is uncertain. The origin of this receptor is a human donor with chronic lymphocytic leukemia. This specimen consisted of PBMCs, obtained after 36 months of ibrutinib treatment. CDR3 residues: CASSLGGSLIHEQFF. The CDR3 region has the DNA TGTGCCAGCAGCTTAGGTGGCAGCCTTATCCATGAGCAGTTCTTC.